One sample yielded the 17 T cell receptor beta chains listed below, sequenced in a study of beta chain features in type 1 diabetes. As every portion of the isolated RNA was reverse transcribed, the sequencing read expressed TCRB transcripts. Assay used: immunoSEQ multiplex PCR; TCRdb lists only in-frame clones, some missing. The sample holds approximately 90,000 clones; around a third are singletons and the top ten take over 0.35%. Input material: stem cell memory CD4+ T cells from blood. Receptors were obtained from a woman younger than 35 in good health.

This clone has only a few counts. V and J are TRBV11-2 and TRBJ2-1; D might be TRBD2 (6 bases). V shed 3 bases and J shed 8 bases, with 14 bases lying between them. This CDR3 has 14 amino acids. Germline CDR1 SGHAT, CDR2 FQNNGV. The CDR3: CASSLGLTVDEQFF. The CDR3 DNA sequence: TGTGCCAGCAGCTTGGGACTGACCGTCGATGAGCAGTTCTTC.

This clone showed up just a few times. The chain employs TRBV4-1 and TRBJ2-1; TRBD2 agrees at 8 bases. The CDR3 is made up of 17 amino acids. The V and J ends lost 1 base and 1 base, in that order; junction bases with no gene match: 6. Per the germline V gene, CDR1 is MGHRA and CDR2 is YSYEKL. CDR3 amino acids: CASSQVQGLESYNEQFF. The CDR3 nucleotides are TGCGCCAGCAGCCAAGTCCAGGGACTAGAATCCTACAATGAGCAGTTCTTC.

The chain joins TRBV19 to TRBJ1-1, with 7 bases that match TRBD1. The ends lost 10 bases at V and 5 bases at J; junction bases unmatched: 4. The CDR3 length is 11 residues. CDR1 LNHDA and CDR2 SQIVND come from the germline V gene (reference sequence). Here the CDR3 DNA reads TGTGCCACCCACAGGGGTACTGAAGCTTTCTTT. It translates to CATHRGTEAFF.

The table lists this clone with a few counts. This sequence joins TRBV10-3 and TRBJ2-7, with D perhaps TRBD1 (6 bases). Germline V CDR1 and CDR2: ENHRY, SYGVKD. The V end was cut by 11 bases, the J end by 0 bases, with 14 bases between. The CDR3 spans 13 residues. The DNA for the CDR3 is TGTGCCGTCGGGACACTGAGCTCCTACGAGCAGTACTTC. It translates to CAVGTLSSYEQYF.

The chain recombines TRBV4-2 with TRBJ2-3; a possible D gene is TRBD2 (5 bases). Trimming stripped 5 bases from V and 4 bases from J, with 16 bases between. The CDR3 contains 15 residues. Germline CDR1 LGHNA, CDR2 YNFKEQ. CDR3 protein: CASSLNLGAADTQYF. Here the CDR3 DNA reads TGTGCCAGCAGCTTGAACCTAGGAGCGGCAGATACGCAGTATTTT.

V and J are TRBV5-6 and TRBJ2-5; the match to TRBD1 covers 9 bases. V was clipped by 0 bases and J by 5 bases; unmatched bases: 11. Germline CDR1 SGHDT, CDR2 YYEEEE. The CDR3 length is 17 residues. The CDR3 sequence: CASSLVGTGTSGETQYF. The CDR3, as DNA: TGTGCCAGCAGCTTGGTGGGGACAGGGACCTCCGGGGAGACCCAGTACTTC.

The J gene is TRBJ1-2, the V gene TRBV5-1; D remains ambiguous. Looked up from germline, CDR1 is SGHRS and CDR2 is YFSETQ. V lost 0 bases, J lost 1 base, and 4 bases lay in between. This CDR3 contains 13 residues. The CDR3 sequence: CASSLGGNYGYTF. CDR3 DNA: TGCGCCAGCAGCTTGGGCGGTAACTATGGCTACACCTTC.

This clone occurred a few times. This chain uses TRBV5-1 with TRBJ2-2, with 7 bases identical to TRBD1. This CDR3 has 17 residues. J gave up 5 bases and V 3 bases, and 13 bases lay outside the gene matches. Germline CDR1 is SGHRS and CDR2 is YFSETQ. CDR3 loop: CASSSSETGQITGELFF. Written as DNA, the CDR3 is TGCGCCAGCAGCTCCTCAGAAACGGGACAGATTACCGGGGAGCTGTTTTTT. Based on the CDR3 plus reference TRBV5-1 and TRBJ2-2, the full variable domain is KAGVTQTPRYLIKTRGQQVTLSCSPISGHRSVSWYQQTPGQGLQFLFEYFSETQRNKGNFPGRFSGRQFSNSRSEMNVSTLELGDSALYLCASSSSETGQITGELFFGEGSRLTVL.

This sequence joins TRBV7-2 and TRBJ1-1; 7 nucleotides align to TRBD1. The CDR3 sequence is 14 residues long. Per the germline V gene, CDR1 is SGHTA and CDR2 is FQGNSA. Unmatched junction bases numbered 13, after V lost 5 bases and J lost 10 bases. CDR3 nucleotide sequence: TGTGCCAGCAGCCCGGGGACAGTCCTTAGGGGAGCTTTCTTT. Amino acids: CASSPGTVLRGAFF.

A few counts support this clone. The V call is TRBV6-1, the J call TRBJ2-3, with 7 positions matching TRBD1. The germline V gene has CDR1 MNHNS and CDR2 SASEGT. Losses at the gene ends were 11 bases for V and 3 bases for J; bases not matched to a gene: 11. The CDR3 extends over 14 amino acids. CDR3 in amino acids: CAGKDRTGTDTQYF. CDR3 sequence (DNA): TGTGCCGGCAAGGACAGGACGGGGACAGATACGCAGTATTTT.

This chain joins TRBV7-2 and TRBJ2-5; 13 bases match TRBD2. The CDR3 loop spans 18 amino acids. Germline V gene sequence: CDR1 SGHTA, CDR2 FQGNSA. Germline trimming cut 0 bases from V and 7 bases from J; bases unmatched to any gene: 11. CDR3 sequence reads: CASSLARTSGGPAGTQYF. The CDR3 coding sequence is TGTGCCAGCAGCTTAGCGAGGACTAGCGGGGGACCTGCGGGGACCCAGTACTTC.

The genes are TRBV6-6 and TRBJ1-1; D may be TRBD1 (6 bases). Germline V gene lookup returns CDR1 MNHNY and CDR2 SVGAGI (reference sequence). With 6 bases removed from V and 7 bases from J, the gap between germline ends came to 12 bases. CDR3 length: 12 amino acids. CDR3 DNA: TGTGCCAGCAGATCCGGGACATTTGAAGCTTTCTTT. This translates into CASRSGTFEAFF.

The chain joins TRBV27 to TRBJ2-1; weak D call: TRBD2 (5 bases). The V end was cut by 4 bases, the J end by 7 bases, with 17 bases between. The CDR3 totals 15 residues. Germline V lookup: CDR1 MNHEY, CDR2 SMNVEV (reference sequence). The CDR3 is CASSSSRTAWNEQFF. In DNA, the CDR3 is TGTGCCAGCAGTTCGTCCCGGACTGCGTGGAATGAGCAGTTCTTC.

The chain has TRBV7-3 and TRBJ1-2; no firm D call. Trimming shortened V by 1 base and J by 3 bases, and 6 bases separated the two germline ends. The CDR3 spans 13 residues. Germline-derived CDR1 and CDR2 are SGHTA and FQGTGA. This CDR3 reads CASSLNGDYGYTF. The CDR3 DNA follows: TGTGCCAGCAGCTTAAACGGGGACTATGGCTACACCTTC.

The chain joins TRBV5-4 to TRBJ1-2; TRBD1 matches 9 bases. The CDR3 extends over 15 amino acids. With V trimmed by 4 bases and J by 3 bases, 7 bases remained unmatched. CDR1 and CDR2 from the germline V gene are SGHNT and YYREEE (reference sequence). CDR3 region: CASSTRDRAYYGYTF. CDR3 DNA: TGTGCCAGCAGCACCAGGGACAGGGCCTACTATGGCTACACCTTC.

The chain has TRBV29-1 and TRBJ1-1; D uncertain. The germline V gene encodes CDR1 SQVTM and CDR2 ANQGSEA. The CDR3 totals 15 residues. Between the trimmed V and J ends, which lost 4 bases and 0 bases, there was a span of 15 bases. DNA for the CDR3: TGCAGCGTTGTGGGTGGAGGGTCCATGAACACTGAAGCTTTCTTT. Amino acid sequence: CSVVGGGSMNTEAFF.

The V gene is TRBV5-4, the J gene TRBJ1-2; 11 positions match TRBD1. Germline V gene lookup returns CDR1 SGHNT and CDR2 YYREEE (reference sequence). The CDR3 length is 17 residues. V was pared by 2 bases and J by 8 bases, with 14 bases of the junction left unmatched. The CDR3 sequence is CASSFPGTGGSRYGYTF. The DNA for the CDR3 is TGTGCCAGCAGCTTTCCCGGGACAGGGGGATCGCGGTACGGCTACACCTTC.